The TCR beta chain under discussion was sequenced for a study of human T cells and chemical hapten exposure. General study findings and limits: Controls had significantly fewer large CDR3 similarity clusters than were formed by expanded TCRs. Healthy individuals' immune responses may differ from those of donors, who had alopecia.

Indicated time point: patch test 2, 6 weeks after DPC sensitization. Treatment reported: therapeutic diphenylcyclopropenone sensitization with weekly scalp DPC. Source study methods: The number of TCRs in each sample had a median of approximately 93,000 and spanned roughly 23,224 to 700,000. Each CDR3 protein gets one entry after TCRdb re-called the RACE reads with MiXCR. None of the V and J calls come from the authors' own analysis; TCRdb made them. There are about 100,000 distinct CDR3 sequences in the sample; around 10% occur only once, and roughly 3.1% lies in the top ten. The CDR3 is 15 amino acids. Per germline, CDR1 LGHNA and CDR2 YSLEER. V lost 0 bases to trimming and J lost 3 bases, with 10 bases between them. Comment on this clonotype: The antigen remains undetermined.

The clonotype comes from a woman in her thirties or forties with alopecia areata. Some clones in this sample may be carry-over from other donors' samples. The chain employs TRBV4-3 and TRBJ2-3, with D perhaps matching TRBD1 or TRBD2 (6 bases each). The sequenced sample was whole blood, obtained in connection with sensitization to the hapten diphenylcyclopropenone (DPC). CDR3 in DNA: TGCGCCAGCAGCCAAGACCGGGGGCTGACAGATACGCAGTATTTT. Protein: CASSQDRGLTDTQYF.